This is a list of T cell receptor beta chains from one sample in a study of T cells of healthy individuals. MiXCR was run by TCRdb on the 5' RACE reads, yielding one entry per CDR3 protein. The sample includes around 63,000 distinct CDR3 sequences, under 20% of them seen just once. The source is a human donor in good health. The CDR3 runs from the conserved cysteine through the conserved F or W. The D gene is left open where the match is weak. Some rows mark clone size as missing; the rest say once, few, many or name a class of expanded clone.

d_call	v_call	clone_size	j_call	cdr3_aa	cdr3_nt
NA	TRBV14	many	TRBJ1-1	CASSHLNTEAFF	TGTGCCAGCAGCCATCTGAACACTGAAGCTTTCTTT
NA	TRBV4-1	few	TRBJ1-4	CASRNNEKLFF	TGCGCCAGCAGGAATAATGAAAAACTGTTTTTT
NA	TRBV6-5	NA	TRBJ2-2	CASSYGSGLHGELFF	TGTGCCAGCAGTTACGGGTCGGGTCTACACGGGGAGCTGTTTTTT
TRBD2	TRBV7-9	NA	TRBJ2-7	CASNYGGAEQYF	TGTGCCAGCAACTACGGGGGGGCAGAGCAGTACTTC
TRBD2	TRBV5-1	few	TRBJ2-1	CASSFGTSSLDEQFF	TGCGCCAGCAGCTTCGGGACTAGCTCGCTGGATGAGCAGTTCTTC
TRBD1	TRBV19	NA	TRBJ2-4	CASSIGSRGAKNIQYF	TGTGCCAGTAGTATAGGGTCCAGGGGGGCCAAAAACATTCAGTACTTC
NA	TRBV5-1	few	TRBJ2-7	CASNRGGTGPYYEQYF	TGCGCCAGCAACCGCGGGGGGACAGGGCCGTACTACGAGCAGTACTTC
NA	TRBV11-2	many	TRBJ2-1	CASSLDAVSYNEQFF	TGTGCCAGCAGCTTGGATGCGGTGTCCTACAATGAGCAGTTCTTC
TRBD1	TRBV28	few	TRBJ2-7	CASRPPPLTGSPSYEQYF	TGTGCCAGCAGGCCCCCCCCCCTGACAGGGTCCCCCTCCTACGAGCAGTACTTC
NA	TRBV19	few	TRBJ2-7	CASSIEEGHEQYF	TGTGCCAGTAGTATAGAAGAAGGACACGAGCAGTACTTC
NA	TRBV7-9	NA	TRBJ1-1	CASSPRSSRNTEAFF	TGTGCCAGCAGCCCCCGTTCCAGTAGGAACACTGAAGCTTTCTTT
NA	TRBV4-2	many	TRBJ2-7	CASSQVGRGADEQYF	TGTGCCAGCAGCCAAGTCGGCAGGGGTGCCGACGAGCAGTACTTC
NA	TRBV5-1	few	TRBJ1-6	CASSLYGSANDYSPLHF	TGCGCCAGCAGCTTGTATGGCAGCGCGAACGACTATTCACCCCTCCACTTT
NA	TRBV11-2	many	TRBJ1-1	CASSLVMRGEAFF	TGTGCCAGCAGCTTAGTAATGAGGGGGGAAGCTTTCTTT
NA	TRBV9	many	TRBJ1-1	CASSPAGSGSTEAFF	TGTGCCAGCAGCCCAGCCGGCAGCGGGAGCACTGAAGCTTTCTTT
NA	TRBV20-1	NA	TRBJ2-3	CSARGGGGDTQYF	TGCAGTGCTAGAGGAGGGGGAGGTGATACGCAGTATTTT
TRBD1	TRBV27	few	TRBJ1-4	CASSRDRWENEKLFF	TGTGCCAGCAGTCGGGACAGGTGGGAGAATGAAAAACTGTTTTTT
NA	TRBV28	many	TRBJ1-2	CASNWDLEGYGYTF	TGTGCCAGCAATTGGGACCTCGAAGGCTATGGCTACACCTTC
NA	TRBV11-2	NA	TRBJ2-3	CASSLVEWGDTQYF	TGTGCCAGCAGCTTAGTAGAATGGGGCGATACGCAGTATTTT
TRBD1	TRBV20-1	NA	TRBJ2-5	CSARDGGQAKETQYF	TGCAGTGCTAGAGACGGCGGACAGGCCAAAGAGACCCAGTACTTC
TRBD2	TRBV25-1	NA	TRBJ2-3	CASSESQDGRRTSGPQDTQYF	TGTGCCAGCAGTGAATCCCAGGACGGACGACGGACTAGCGGGCCACAAGATACGCAGTATTTT
TRBD1	TRBV2	few	TRBJ1-5	CASSLTGDGQPQHF	TGTGCCAGCAGCCTGACAGGGGACGGTCAGCCCCAGCATTTT
TRBD2	TRBV10-3	few	TRBJ2-1	CAIRPGLAGATYNEQFF	TGTGCCATCAGACCGGGACTAGCGGGGGCTACCTACAATGAGCAGTTCTTC
NA	TRBV28	many	TRBJ2-7	CAGRSGFNDEQYF	TGTGCCGGACGGTCAGGGTTCAACGACGAGCAGTACTTC
NA	TRBV4-3	many	TRBJ2-1	CASSQDFREQFF	TGCGCCAGCAGCCAAGACTTCCGTGAGCAGTTCTTC
NA	TRBV29-1	NA	TRBJ2-1	CSVGEGPFISSYNEQFF	TGCAGCGTTGGTGAGGGCCCCTTCATAAGCTCCTACAATGAGCAGTTCTTC